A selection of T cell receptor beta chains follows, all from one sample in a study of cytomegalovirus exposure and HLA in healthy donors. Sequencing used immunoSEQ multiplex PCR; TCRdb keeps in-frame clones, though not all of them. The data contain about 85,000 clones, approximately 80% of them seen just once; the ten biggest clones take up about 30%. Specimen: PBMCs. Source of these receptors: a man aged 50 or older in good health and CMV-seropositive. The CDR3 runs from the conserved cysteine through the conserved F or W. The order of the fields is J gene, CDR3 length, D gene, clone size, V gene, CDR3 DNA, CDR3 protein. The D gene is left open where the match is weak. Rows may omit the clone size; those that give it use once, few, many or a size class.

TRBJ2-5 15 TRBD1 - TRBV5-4 TGTGCCAGCAGCTTGCCTGGACAGGGTTTTGGGACCCAGTACTTC CASSLPGQGFGTQYF
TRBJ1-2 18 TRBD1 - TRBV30 TGTGCCTGGAGAGCAGTACGAAACAGGGGTTTGCTTTACTATGGCTACACCTTC CAWRAVRNRGLLYYGYTF
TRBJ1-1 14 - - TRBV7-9 TGTGCCAGATCCCCCCGGGAAACGAACACTGAAGCTTTCTTT CARSPRETNTEAFF
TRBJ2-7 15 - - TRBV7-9 TGTTCCAGCAGCCTTACGGGGGGCCTTCCCTACGAGCAGTACTTC CSSSLTGGLPYEQYF
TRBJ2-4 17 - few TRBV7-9 TGTGCCAGCAGCTTAGGACGGCAGGGTATCCTGGCAAACATTCAGTACTTC CASSLGRQGILANIQYF
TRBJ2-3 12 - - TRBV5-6 TGTGCCAGCAGCTCCGTAGCATATACGCAGTATTTT CASSSVAYTQYF
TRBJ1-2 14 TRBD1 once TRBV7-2 TGTGCCAGCAGCAGAGACAGGGTTAACTATGGCTACACCTTC CASSRDRVNYGYTF
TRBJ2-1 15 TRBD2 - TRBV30 TGTGCCTGGACGGGGACTAGCGGGTTTAGGTATGAGCAGTTCTTC CAWTGTSGFRYEQFF
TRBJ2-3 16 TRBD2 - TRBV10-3 TGTGCCATCAGAGGGGCGGGAGGAGTCTCCACAGATACGCAGTATTTT CAIRGAGGVSTDTQYF
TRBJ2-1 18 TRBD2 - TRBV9 TGTGCCAGCAGCGTAGCTCCCCCTTTAGCGGGAGGGGGGAATGAGCAGTTCTTC CASSVAPPLAGGGNEQFF
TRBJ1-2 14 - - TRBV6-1 TGTGCCAGCAGTGAGGGGACACCCACCCGTGGCTACACCTTC CASSEGTPTRGYTF
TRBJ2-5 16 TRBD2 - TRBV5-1 TGCGCCAGCAGCTTGGAGAGCGGGGCCCCTCAAGAGACCCAGTACTTC CASSLESGAPQETQYF
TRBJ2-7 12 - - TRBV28 TGTGCCAGCTACCAGGGCCTTGGGGAGCAGTACTTC CASYQGLGEQYF
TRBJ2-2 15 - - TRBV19 TGTGCCAGTAGTATGCCCCGGGAGTGGACCGGGGAGCTGTTTTTT CASSMPREWTGELFF
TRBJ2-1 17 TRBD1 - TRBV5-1 TGCGCCAGCAGCTTGGACGGGACAGGGCAATCCTACAATGAGCAGTTCTTC CASSLDGTGQSYNEQFF
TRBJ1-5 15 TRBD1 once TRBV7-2 TGTGCCAGCAGCTTAACCCCACAGGGGAATCAGCCCCAGCATTTT CASSLTPQGNQPQHF
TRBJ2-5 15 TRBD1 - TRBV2 TGTGCCAGCAGTCAAAAAAGGACAGGGGAAGAGACCCAGTACTTC CASSQKRTGEETQYF
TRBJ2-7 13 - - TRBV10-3 TGTGCCATCAGTGAGTCCAGGGTCAACGAGCAGTACTTC CAISESRVNEQYF
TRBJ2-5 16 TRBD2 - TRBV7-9 TGTGCCAGCAGCTCCCTATTAGCGGGAGGCTTGGAGACCCAGTACTTC CASSSLLAGGLETQYF
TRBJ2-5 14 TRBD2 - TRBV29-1 TGCAGGGCGGGGATGGGAGGGCCGGAGGAGACCCAGTACTTC CRAGMGGPEETQYF
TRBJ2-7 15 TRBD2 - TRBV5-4 TGTGCCAGCAGCTCGAGACTAGCGGGAGGCAGAGAGCAGTACTTC CASSSRLAGGREQYF
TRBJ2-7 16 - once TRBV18 TGTGCCAGCTCACCCCGGACTGGCCGCACCTGGTACGAGCAGTACTTC CASSPRTGRTWYEQYF
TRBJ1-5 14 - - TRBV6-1 TGTGCCAGCAGCTCCGACACAGCAACACAGCCCCAGCATTTT CASSSDTATQPQHF
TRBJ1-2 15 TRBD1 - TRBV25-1 TGTGCCAGCAGTGATTATACCGGGACAGGGGATGGCTACACCTTC CASSDYTGTGDGYTF
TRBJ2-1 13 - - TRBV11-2 TGTGCCAGCAGCTTAAACAGTGTCAATGAGCAGTTCTTC CASSLNSVNEQFF
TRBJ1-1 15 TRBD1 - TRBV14 TGTGCCAGCAGCCAACTTTCCACAGGGGGAGCTGAAGCTTTCTTT CASSQLSTGGAEAFF
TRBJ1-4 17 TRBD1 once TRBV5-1 TGCGCCAGCAGCAGGACAGGGGCCCTTGCAACTAATGAAAAACTGTTTTTT CASSRTGALATNEKLFF
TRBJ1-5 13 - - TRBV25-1 TGTGCCAGCAGTGCATACGGGTACGGGCCCCAGCATTTT CASSAYGYGPQHF
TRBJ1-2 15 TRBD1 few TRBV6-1 TGTGCCAGCAGTGAATATGGGGACAGGGCCAATGGCTACACCTTC CASSEYGDRANGYTF
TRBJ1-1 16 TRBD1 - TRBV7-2 TGTGCCAGCAGCTTCGGACAGGGGAGGTGGGGCACTGAAGCTTTCTTT CASSFGQGRWGTEAFF
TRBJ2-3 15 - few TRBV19 TGTGCCACTAAGAGGGGGGGGGCCTTCACAGATACGCAGTATTTT CATKRGGAFTDTQYF
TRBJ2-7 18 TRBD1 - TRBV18 TGTGCCAGCTCACGCCTTGGACCAGGGGGCGAAATAATGAACGAGCAGTACTTC CASSRLGPGGEIMNEQYF
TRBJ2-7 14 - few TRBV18 TGTGCCAGCTCACCCGGGACAAGATCCTACGAGCAGTACTTC CASSPGTRSYEQYF
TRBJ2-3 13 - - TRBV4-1 TGCGCCAGCAGCCAAGAAGGCCTAGGTACGCAGTATTTT CASSQEGLGTQYF
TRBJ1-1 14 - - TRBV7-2 TGTGCCAGCAGCTCGGGGGGGGCGAACACTGAAGCTTTCTTT CASSSGGANTEAFF
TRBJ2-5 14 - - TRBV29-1 TGCAGCGCCGGAGGCTCGAGCGCCAGGGAGACCCAGTACTTC CSAGGSSARETQYF
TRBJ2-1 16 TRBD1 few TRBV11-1 TGTGCCAGCAGCTGGGAACCCGGGACAGGGTGGAGTGAGCAGTTCTTC CASSWEPGTGWSEQFF
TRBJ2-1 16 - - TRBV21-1 TGTGCCAGCAGCAAAGTTAGCGATAAGTTTAACAATGAGCAGTTCTTC CASSKVSDKFNNEQFF
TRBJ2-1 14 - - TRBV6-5 TGTGCCGGCCGCAGGACAGCCGACCACAATGAGCAGTTCTTC CAGRRTADHNEQFF
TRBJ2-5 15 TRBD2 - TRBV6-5 TGTGCCAGCAGTTCGACCAGCGGGAGGAGGGAGACCCAGTACTTC CASSSTSGRRETQYF
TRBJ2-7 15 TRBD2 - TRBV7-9 TGTGCCAGCAGCTTAGGTAGCGGGAGGTCGAGCGAGCAGTACTTC CASSLGSGRSSEQYF
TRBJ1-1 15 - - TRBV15 TGTGCCACCAGCAGAGATCCCAGGGGGAACACTGAAGCTTTCTTT CATSRDPRGNTEAFF
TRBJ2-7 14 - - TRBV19 TGTGCCAGTAGACTGCGGGACGCTCTCTACGAGCAGTACTTC CASRLRDALYEQYF
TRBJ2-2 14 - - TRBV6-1 TGTGCCAGCAGTGAATTATGGAACACCGGGGAGCTGTTTTTT CASSELWNTGELFF
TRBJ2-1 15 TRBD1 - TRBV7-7 TGTGCTAGCAGCTTAGGGGGCCCTATTGGGAATGAGCAGTTCTTC CASSLGGPIGNEQFF
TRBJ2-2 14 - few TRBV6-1 TGTGCCAGCAGTGAATCTAGCTCTCCCGGGGAGCTGTTTTTT CASSESSSPGELFF
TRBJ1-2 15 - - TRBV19 TGTGCCAGTAGTGTCAAAGGGGTAGCTAACTATGGCTACACCTTC CASSVKGVANYGYTF
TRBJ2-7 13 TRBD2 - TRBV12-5 TGTGCTAGTGCTCCGGGACTAGCAAGGGAGCAGTACTTC CASAPGLAREQYF
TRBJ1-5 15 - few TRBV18 TGTGCCAGCTCACCCGGACGGGGTGAGGGCTTCCCCCAGCATTTT CASSPGRGEGFPQHF
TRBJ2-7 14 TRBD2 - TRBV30 TGTGCCTGGAGTCCGACTAGCGGGATGGCCGAGCAGTACTTC CAWSPTSGMAEQYF
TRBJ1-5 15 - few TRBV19 TGTGCCAGTAGGGACAGCCACGTCCTTAATCAGCCCCAGCATTTT CASRDSHVLNQPQHF
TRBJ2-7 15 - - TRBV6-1 TGTGCCAGCAGTGCTAAGGACTGGTACTCCTACGAGCAGTACTTC CASSAKDWYSYEQYF
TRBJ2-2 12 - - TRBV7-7 TGTGCTAGCAGCCCTCGGGGCGGGGAGCTGTTTTTT CASSPRGGELFF
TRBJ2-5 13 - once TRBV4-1 TGCGCCAGCAGCCTCCCGGGCCAAGAGACCCAGTACTTC CASSLPGQETQYF
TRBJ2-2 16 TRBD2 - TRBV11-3 TGTGCCAGCAGCTTCCGCGGGAGGACGAACACCGGGGAGCTGTTTTTT CASSFRGRTNTGELFF
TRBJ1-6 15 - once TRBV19 TGTGCCAGTAGTACCGTATGGAGGGATAATTCACCCCTCCACTTT CASSTVWRDNSPLHF
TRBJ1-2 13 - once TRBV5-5 TGTGCCAGCAGCTCGGGGGTCAACTATGGCTACACCTTC CASSSGVNYGYTF
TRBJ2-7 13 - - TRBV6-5 TGTGCCAGCAGCCGCGGGACAGACTACGAGCAGTACTTC CASSRGTDYEQYF
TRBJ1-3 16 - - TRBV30 TGTGCCTGGAGGGGGGCAGACTTATTCTCTGGAAACACCATATATTTT CAWRGADLFSGNTIYF
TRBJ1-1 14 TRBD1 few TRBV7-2 TGTGCCAGCAGCTCGGACAGGGCGAACACTGAAGCTTTCTTT CASSSDRANTEAFF